The 18 T cell receptor beta chains below all came from one sample that was sequenced in a study of blood T cell repertoires in COVID-19. Generated by immunoSEQ multiplex PCR, the TCRdb table keeps only in-frame clones and is missing some. Of 220,000 or so clones detected, about four fifths appear once; the ten largest clones hold 5.5% to 7.5%. The sequenced material came from PBMCs or T cells enriched from blood (not recorded which). The receptors derive from a woman in her thirties or forties who had recovered from COVID-19.

The chain joins TRBV2 to TRBJ1-1; no reliable D call. V was shortened by 5 bases and J by 3 bases, with 4 bases between the two germline ends. The length of the CDR3 is 11 residues. Germline V gene sequence: CDR1 SNHLY, CDR2 FYNNEI. CDR3 sequence: CASSPDTEAFF. CDR3 coding DNA: TGTGCCAGCAGTCCCGACACTGAAGCTTTCTTT.

The rearrangement links TRBV6-2 or TRBV6-3 to TRBJ2-7; weak D call: TRBD1 (6 bases). Germline V CDR1 and CDR2: MNHEY, SVGEGT. The CDR3 runs 15 residues. V was cut by 6 bases and J by 3 bases, with 18 bases left in between. The CDR3 sequence: CASSPGGSRHYEQYF. CDR3 in DNA: TGTGCCAGCAGCCCTGGGGGCTCCCGTCACTACGAGCAGTACTTC.

This clone was observed a handful of times. The chain uses TRBV7-9 and TRBJ2-1, with TRBD2 identical over 7 bases. The CDR3 covers 17 residues. Losses at the gene ends were 6 bases for V and 4 bases for J; bases not matched to a gene: 15. CDR1 is SEHNR, CDR2 FQNEAQ, per germline (reference sequence). CDR3 DNA sequence: TGTGCCAGCAGACCTAAGATCAGCGGGAATCAGTACAATGAGCAGTTCTTC. Translating gives CASRPKISGNQYNEQFF.

The J gene is TRBJ1-6, the V gene TRBV27, with 7 nucleotides matching TRBD1. CDR3 length equals 14 residues. Germline V gene data show CDR1 as MNHEY and CDR2 as SMNVEV (reference sequence). With V trimmed by 4 bases and J by 10 bases, 7 bases remained unmatched. CDR3 residues: CASSSLQGRSPLHF. CDR3 sequence (DNA): TGTGCCAGCAGTTCCTTACAGGGGAGGTCACCCCTCCACTTT.

V gene TRBV6-5 combines with J gene TRBJ1-1; D not certain. V shed 1 base and J shed 6 bases, with 18 bases lying between them. CDR3 length equals 16 residues. Germline CDR1 MNHEY, CDR2 SVGAGI. The CDR3: CASSYFFPGSNAEAFF. CDR3 DNA: TGTGCCAGCAGTTACTTCTTTCCGGGGAGTAACGCTGAAGCTTTCTTT.

Only a few counts were recorded for this clone. The CDR3 loop reads CASSWDRGWKLFF. The CDR3 DNA reads TGTGCCAGTAGTTGGGACAGGGGATGGAAACTGTTTTTT. The chain couples TRBV19 to TRBJ1-4; 10 nucleotides match TRBD1. Unmatched junction bases numbered 5, after V lost 5 bases and J lost 11 bases. Germline-derived CDR1 and CDR2 are LNHDA and SQIVND (reference sequence). The CDR3 runs 13 residues. Variable domain in full (rest from reference TRBV19 and TRBJ1-4): DGGITQSPKYLFRKEGQNVTLSCEQNLNHDAMYWYRQDPGQGLRLIYYSQIVNDFQKGDIAEGYSVSREKKESFPLTVTSAQKNPTAFYLCASSWDRGWKLFFGSGTQLSVL.

This clone was seen once. This chain links TRBV6-2 or TRBV6-3 with TRBJ2-3; D not certain. The CDR3 runs to 14 residues. V lost 1 base and J 1 base, leaving 6 bases between the germline ends. Per the germline V gene, CDR1 is MNHEY and CDR2 is SVGEGT. CDR3 loop: CASSYLRRTDTQYF. The CDR3, as DNA: TGTGCCAGCAGTTACTTGCGGCGCACAGATACGCAGTATTTT.

This chain links TRBV2 with TRBJ2-7; D is possibly TRBD2 (6 bases). CDR3 length: 12 amino acids. V was shortened by 6 bases and J by 3 bases, with 9 bases between the two germline ends. The germline gives CDR1 SNHLY, CDR2 FYNNEI. The CDR3 region is CASRGDFYEQYV. CDR3 sequence (DNA): TGTGCCAGCAGGGGGGACTTCTACGAGCAGTACGTC.

This clone was seen just once. The V gene is TRBV21-1, the J gene TRBJ2-1; the tabulated D call, TRBD1, remains unverified against the DNA. TRBV21-1 is classified as a pseudogene. The CDR3 extends over 18 amino acids. The CDR3, as DNA: TGTGCCAGCAGCAAACTAGGGCTAGGGGAAGGCACTAACAATGAGCAGTTCTTC. Amino acid sequence: CASSKLGLGEGTNNEQFF.

The CDR3 sequence is CASSSLYGYTF. CDR3 nucleotides: TGTGCCAGCAGCTCCCTCTATGGCTACACCTTC. The rearrangement uses TRBV4-2 and TRBJ1-2; D unresolved. The CDR3 consists of 11 residues. The germline V and J ends were trimmed by 5 bases and 4 bases, with 5 bases remaining between them. In germline, CDR1 is LGHNA, CDR2 YNFKEQ.

This clone has just one count. The chain carries TRBV18 and TRBJ2-7; D is undetermined. The CDR3 spans 14 residues. Germline V gives CDR1 KGHSH, CDR2 LQKENI. Trimming pared 1 base from V and 4 bases from J, leaving 11 bases between. CDR3 DNA sequence: TGTGCCAGCTCACCACGAGCGAACTCTTACGAGCAGTACGTC. Translation gives CASSPRANSYEQYV.

The chain recombines TRBV21-1 with TRBJ1-5. TRBV21-1 is a pseudogene. There are 13 residues in the CDR3. The DNA of the CDR3 is TGTTTATCGGGGTCCTGGGGAAATCAGCCCCAGCATTTT. Encoded protein: CLSGSWGNQPQHF.

The chain links TRBV29-1 to TRBJ1-4; no firm D call. The V end was cut by 7 bases, the J end by 4 bases, with 13 bases between. The CDR3 length is 13 residues. CDR1 is SQVTM and CDR2 is ANQGSEA in the germline V gene. CDR3 protein: CSAAGPDNEKLFF. The DNA of the CDR3 is TGCAGCGCCGCGGGCCCCGATAATGAAAAACTGTTTTTT. The variable domain in full, completed from reference TRBV29-1 and TRBJ1-4, reads SAVISQKPSRDICQRGTSLTIQCQVDSQVTMMFWYRQQPGQSLTLIATANQGSEATYESGFVIDKFPISRPNLTFSTLTVSNMSPEDSSIYLCSAAGPDNEKLFFGSGTQLSVL.

V usage is TRBV7-2 and J usage is TRBJ2-3; D gene uncertain. V gave up 7 bases and J gave up 0 bases, with 8 bases separating them. There are 13 residues in the CDR3. The germline CDR1 and CDR2 sequences are SGHTA and FQGNSA. In nucleotides, the CDR3 is TGTGCCAGCACCCCTCCCAGCACAGATACGCAGTATTTT. It encodes CASTPPSTDTQYF. Filled out from reference TRBV7-2 and TRBJ2-3, the complete variable domain reads GAGVSQSPSNKVTEKGKDVELRCDPISGHTALYWYRQSLGQGLEFLIYFQGNSAPDKSGLPSDRFSAERTGGSVSTLTIQRTQQEDSAVYLCASTPPSTDTQYFGPGTRLTVL.

The chain links TRBV10-3 to TRBJ1-2; no clear D gene. The CDR3 consists of 12 residues. V dropped 4 bases and J dropped 7 bases, with 10 bases sitting between them. Germline CDR1 and CDR2: ENHRY and SYGVKD. This CDR3 is CAISVYRGGYTF. The CDR3, as DNA: TGTGCCATCAGTGTTTACCGGGGTGGCTACACCTTC.

On this clone: At the DNA level, this CDR3 is encoded by other sequences in the same sample as well. The gene calls are TRBV18 and TRBJ2-7; 7 bases match TRBD1. The J segment lost 3 bases and the V segment lost 2 bases, leaving 1 base of the junction unmatched. CDR3 length: 13 amino acids. CDR1 is KGHSH, CDR2 LQKENI, per germline. The chain's CDR3 is CASSPGQVYEQYF. The DNA of the CDR3 is TGTGCCAGCTCACCAGGACAGGTCTACGAGCAGTACTTC.

This clone was picked up one time. V is TRBV7-2 and J is TRBJ2-1; D gene ambiguous. CDR1 is SGHTA and CDR2 is FQGNSA in the germline V gene. V was shortened by 3 bases and J by 9 bases, with 12 bases between the two germline ends. The CDR3 has 13 amino acids. CDR3: CASSFEPLGEQFF. The CDR3 coding sequence is TGTGCCAGCAGCTTCGAACCCCTCGGTGAGCAGTTCTTC.

This chain links TRBV5-1 with TRBJ2-1; D is perhaps TRBD2 (5 bases). Looked up from germline, CDR1 is SGHRS and CDR2 is YFSETQ. Trimming took off 0 bases at V and 9 bases at J, with 10 bases between the two ends. The CDR3 consists of 13 residues. As DNA, the CDR3 is TGCGCCAGCAGCTTGGCCGGGATAAGTGAGCAGTTCTTC. It yields the protein CASSLAGISEQFF.